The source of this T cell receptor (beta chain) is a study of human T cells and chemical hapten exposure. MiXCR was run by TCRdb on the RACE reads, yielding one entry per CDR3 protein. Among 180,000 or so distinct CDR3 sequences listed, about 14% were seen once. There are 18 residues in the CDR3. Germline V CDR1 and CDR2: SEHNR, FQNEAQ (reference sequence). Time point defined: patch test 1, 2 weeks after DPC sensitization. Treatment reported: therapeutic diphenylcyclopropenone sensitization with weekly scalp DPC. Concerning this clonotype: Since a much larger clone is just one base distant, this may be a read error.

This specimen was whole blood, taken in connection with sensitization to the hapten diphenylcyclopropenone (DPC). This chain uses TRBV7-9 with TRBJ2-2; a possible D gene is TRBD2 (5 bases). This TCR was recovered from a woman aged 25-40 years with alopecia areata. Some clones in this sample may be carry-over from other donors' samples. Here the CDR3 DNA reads TGTGTCAGCAGCTTAGATCCCTCGTGGCAGGAGGACACCGGGGAGCTGTTTTTT. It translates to CVSSLDPSWQEDTGELFF.